Shown below are 19 T cell receptor beta chains from a single sample sequenced in a study of blood T cell repertoires in COVID-19. Clones were read by immunoSEQ multiplex PCR, and TCRdb kept only the in-frame ones, dropping some. Among around 300,000 clones listed, around 82% were seen once. The sequenced sample was peripheral blood. These receptors all come from a woman between 50 and 59 years old who had recovered from COVID-19.

This chain joins TRBV9 and TRBJ1-1; 10 bases agree with TRBD1. The J segment lost 6 bases and the V segment lost 3 bases, leaving 11 bases of the junction unmatched. The CDR3 length is 16 residues. Germline V gives CDR1 SGDLS, CDR2 YYNGEE. CDR3 region: CASSARQGASGAEAFF. CDR3 DNA: TGTGCCAGCAGCGCCCGACAGGGGGCAAGCGGGGCTGAAGCTTTCTTT.

The rearrangement uses TRBV27 and TRBJ1-5, with D tentatively TRBD1 (6 bases). The germline V gene has CDR1 MNHEY and CDR2 SMNVEV (reference sequence). Between the trimmed V and J ends, which lost 8 bases and 7 bases, there was a span of 18 bases. The CDR3 contains 14 residues. The CDR3 sequence is CASGDGLGAQPQHF. The CDR3 DNA is TGTGCCAGCGGTGATGGGCTGGGGGCCCAGCCCCAGCATTTT.

CDR3 DNA sequence: TGCGCCAGCAGCAGAACTAGCGGGGGGCGTAGCACAGATACGCAGTATTTT. Translated, it gives CASSRTSGGRSTDTQYF. The chain couples TRBV5-1 to TRBJ2-3, with 12 bases matching TRBD2. Trimming removed 4 bases from V and 0 bases from J; junction bases left unmatched: 6. The germline CDR1 and CDR2 sequences are SGHRS and YFSETQ. The CDR3 runs 17 residues.

This clone has only a few counts. J is TRBJ2-3 and V is TRBV24-1; 8 nucleotides agree with TRBD2. V trimming: 1 base; J trimming: 6 bases; junction bases outside the gene matches: 5. The CDR3 contains 15 residues. The germline CDR1 and CDR2 sequences are KGHDR and SFDVKD. CDR3 DNA: TGTGCCACCAGTGATTTACCAGCGGGAGACGATACGCAGTATTTT. Its protein product is CATSDLPAGDDTQYF.

The chain employs TRBV18 and TRBJ1-2, with 8 bases aligning to TRBD1. The CDR3 loop spans 17 amino acids. Unmatched junction bases numbered 12, after V lost 1 base and J lost 5 bases. Per the germline V gene, CDR1 is KGHSH and CDR2 is LQKENI. CDR3 DNA: TGTGCCAGCTCACCACAGGACAGCTCGAACAGGGGGTATGGCTACACCTTC. Its protein is CASSPQDSSNRGYGYTF.

The rearrangement joins TRBV19 to TRBJ2-1, with 9 bases identical to TRBD2. CDR3 length: 16 amino acids. Trimming at V came to 7 bases and at J to 5 bases, leaving 12 bases not matched to a gene. Germline V gives CDR1 LNHDA, CDR2 SQIVND (reference sequence). The CDR3 DNA reads as TGTGCCAGTACCAGGACGGCGGGAGGGTCCAACAATGAGCAGTTCTTC. Its protein product is CASTRTAGGSNNEQFF.

The chain uses TRBV5-3 and TRBJ2-7, with 7 bases that match TRBD1. TRBV5-3 is placed among ORFs of uncertain function. The CDR3 spans 15 residues. The trim removed 4 bases at V and 3 bases at J, leaving 10 bases unmatched. CDR3 amino acids: CARSMLRDRHYEQYF. The CDR3 region has the DNA TGTGCCAGAAGCATGCTCCGGGACAGACACTACGAGCAGTACTTC.

The chain carries TRBV7-9 and TRBJ2-3; possible D gene TRBD1, 5 bases. This CDR3 has 16 amino acids. CDR1 and CDR2 (germline): SEHNR, FQNEAQ (reference sequence). V was cut by 1 base and J by 1 base, with 12 bases left in between. The CDR3 DNA reads as TGTGCCAGCAGCTTAGGGCAGGGCGCCCGCACAGATACGCAGTATTTT. Protein product: CASSLGQGARTDTQYF. The full variable domain, rest sourced from reference TRBV7-9 and TRBJ2-3, is DTGVSQNPRHKITKRGQNVTFRCDPISEHNRLYWYRQTLGQGPEFLTYFQNEAQLEKSRLLSDRFSAERPKGSFSTLEIQRTEQGDSAMYLCASSLGQGARTDTQYFGPGTRLTVL.

The chain carries TRBV10-3 and TRBJ1-1; possible D gene TRBD1, 5 bases. Trimming left V 2 bases short and J 1 base short, with 11 bases between. Germline V CDR1 and CDR2: ENHRY, SYGVKD. The CDR3 runs to 15 residues. This CDR3 reads CAISEGRGGNTEAFF. Here the CDR3 DNA reads TGTGCCATCAGTGAGGGTAGGGGAGGGAACACTGAAGCTTTCTTT.

The rearrangement links TRBV28 to TRBJ1-5; the match to TRBD1 covers 9 bases. This CDR3 is 14 amino acids long. Germline trimming cut 8 bases from V and 6 bases from J; bases unmatched to any gene: 8. Germline V lookup: CDR1 MDHEN, CDR2 SYDVKM. The CDR3 DNA sequence: TGTGCCAGCTACACAGGGGGCCCAAGTCAGCCCCAGCATTTT. This gives the protein CASYTGGPSQPQHF.

The chain links TRBV6-4 to TRBJ2-5, with 9 bases lining up with TRBD1. Losses at the gene ends were 0 bases for V and 5 bases for J; bases not matched to a gene: 4. The germline V gene has CDR1 MRHNA and CDR2 SNTAGT. The CDR3 covers 15 residues. CDR3 sequence: CASSDSTGGQETQYF. The CDR3, as DNA: TGTGCCAGCAGTGACTCGACAGGGGGGCAGGAGACCCAGTACTTC.

V usage is TRBV5-4 and J usage is TRBJ2-1, with 8 nucleotides matching TRBD1. CDR1 is SGHNT and CDR2 is YYREEE in the germline V gene (reference sequence). The ends lost 0 bases at V and 7 bases at J; junction bases unmatched: 6. The length of the CDR3 is 15 residues. This chain's CDR3 is CASSLVGTGGNEQFF. Here the CDR3 DNA reads TGTGCCAGCAGCTTGGTCGGTACAGGGGGGAATGAGCAGTTCTTC.

This clone was detected once. CDR3 nucleotides: TGTGCCTGGAGTGAGGGGGAGCGGGGCTACACCTTC. This gives the protein CAWSEGERGYTF. The chain links TRBV30 to TRBJ1-2; D is perhaps TRBD1 (6 bases). The CDR3 has 12 residues. Germline values: CDR1 GTSNPN, CDR2 SVGIG (reference sequence). V lost 1 base and J lost 8, with 11 bases in between.

The CDR3 region is CASGGTSGLQETQYF. CDR3 nucleotide sequence: TGTGCCAGCGGGGGGACTAGCGGCCTACAAGAGACCCAGTACTTC. The rearrangement links TRBV2 to TRBJ2-5, with TRBD2 matching 11 bases. The CDR3 length is 15 residues. CDR1 and CDR2 (germline): SNHLY, FYNNEI. Unmatched junction bases numbered 7, after V lost 8 bases and J lost 2 bases. Supplemented by reference TRBV2 and TRBJ2-5, the full variable domain reads EPEVTQTPSHQVTQMGQEVILRCVPISNHLYFYWYRQILGQKVEFLVSFYNNEISEKSEIFDDQFSVERPDGSNFTLKIRSTKLEDSAMYFCASGGTSGLQETQYFGPGTRLLVL.

The V and J genes are TRBV6-5 and TRBJ1-5, with D possibly TRBD1 on 6 matching bases. The germline V and J ends were trimmed by 8 bases and 0 bases, with 11 bases remaining between them. The CDR3 consists of 14 residues. From germline, CDR1 is MNHEY and CDR2 SVGAGI. The CDR3 spells CASGTGHSNQPQHF. In DNA form, the CDR3 reads TGTGCCAGCGGTACGGGACATAGCAATCAGCCCCAGCATTTT.

The chain couples TRBV5-8 to TRBJ2-7; D gene unclear. V was pared by 2 bases and J by 3 bases, with 9 bases between. The CDR3 is 13 amino acids. Germline assignment: CDR1 SGHTS and CDR2 YDEGEE. CDR3 region: CASSLATYYEQYF. The DNA of the CDR3 is TGTGCCAGCAGCTTAGCCACCTACTACGAGCAGTACTTC.

This chain links TRBV5-4 with TRBJ1-2; 7 bases line up with TRBD1. The V gene end was trimmed by 4 bases and the J gene end by 0 bases; junction bases not matched to a gene: 6. The CDR3 spans 15 residues. From germline, CDR1 is SGHNT and CDR2 YYREEE (reference sequence). CDR3 residues: CASSPRDRANYGYTF. DNA for the CDR3: TGTGCCAGCAGCCCGAGGGACAGAGCTAACTATGGCTACACCTTC.

DNA for the CDR3: TGCGGCGGCAGGGACAGCTCCTACGAGCAGTACTTC. Protein sequence: CGGRDSSYEQYF. J is TRBJ2-7 and V is TRBV29-1; 7 bases line up with TRBD1. The germline gives CDR1 SQVTM, CDR2 ANQGSEA. CDR3 size: 12 residues.

The chain uses TRBV25-1 and TRBJ2-7; TRBD1 is a possible D gene (5 bases). The CDR3 runs to 14 residues. V lost 2 bases and J 0 bases, leaving 8 bases between the germline ends. Germline V gene lookup returns CDR1 MGHDK and CDR2 SYGVNS. Here the CDR3 DNA reads TGTGCCAGCAGTGAAGAGGACACCTCCTACGAGCAGTACTTC. Translation gives CASSEEDTSYEQYF.